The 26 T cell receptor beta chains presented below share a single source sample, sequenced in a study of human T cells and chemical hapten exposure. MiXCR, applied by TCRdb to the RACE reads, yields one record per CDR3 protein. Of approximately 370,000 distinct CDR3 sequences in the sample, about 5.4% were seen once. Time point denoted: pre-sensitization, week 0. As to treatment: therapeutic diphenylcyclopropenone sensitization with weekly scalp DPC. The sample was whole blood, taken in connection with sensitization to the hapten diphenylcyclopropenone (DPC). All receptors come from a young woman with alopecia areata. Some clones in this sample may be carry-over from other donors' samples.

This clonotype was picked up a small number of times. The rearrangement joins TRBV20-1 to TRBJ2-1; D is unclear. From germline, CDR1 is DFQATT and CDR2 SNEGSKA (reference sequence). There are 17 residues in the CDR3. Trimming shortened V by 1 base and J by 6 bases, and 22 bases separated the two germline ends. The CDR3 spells CSARVFTPEVVANEQFF. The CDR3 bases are TGCAGTGCTAGAGTCTTCACCCCAGAGGTAGTTGCCAATGAGCAGTTCTTC.

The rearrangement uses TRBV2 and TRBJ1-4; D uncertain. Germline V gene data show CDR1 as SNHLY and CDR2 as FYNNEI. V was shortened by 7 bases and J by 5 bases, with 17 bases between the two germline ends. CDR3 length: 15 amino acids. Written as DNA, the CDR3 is TGTGCCAGCATCCGATCGCCAGATCTCAATGAAAAACTGTTTTTT. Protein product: CASIRSPDLNEKLFF.

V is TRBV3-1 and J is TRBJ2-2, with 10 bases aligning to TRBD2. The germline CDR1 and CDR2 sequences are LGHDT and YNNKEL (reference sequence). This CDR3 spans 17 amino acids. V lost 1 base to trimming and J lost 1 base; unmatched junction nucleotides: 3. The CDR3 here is CASSQVAGGLNTGELFF. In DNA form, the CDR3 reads TGTGCCAGCAGCCAAGTAGCGGGGGGCCTGAACACCGGGGAGCTGTTTTTT. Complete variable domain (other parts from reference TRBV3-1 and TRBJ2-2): DTAVSQTPKYLVTQMGNDKSIKCEQNLGHDTMYWYKQDSKKFLKIMFSYNNKELIINETVPNRFSPKSPDKAHLNLHINSLELGDSAVYFCASSQVAGGLNTGELFFGEGSRLTVL.

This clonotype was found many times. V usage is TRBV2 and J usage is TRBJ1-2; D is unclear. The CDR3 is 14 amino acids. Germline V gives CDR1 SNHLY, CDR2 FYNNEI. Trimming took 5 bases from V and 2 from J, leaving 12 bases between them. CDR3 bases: TGTGCCAGCAGTTTAACGACTGGGAACTATGGCTACACCTTC. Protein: CASSLTTGNYGYTF. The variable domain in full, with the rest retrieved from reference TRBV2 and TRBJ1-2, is EPEVTQTPSHQVTQMGQEVILRCVPISNHLYFYWYRQILGQKVEFLVSFYNNEISEKSEIFDDQFSVERPDGSNFTLKIRSTKLEDSAMYFCASSLTTGNYGYTFGSGTRLTVV.

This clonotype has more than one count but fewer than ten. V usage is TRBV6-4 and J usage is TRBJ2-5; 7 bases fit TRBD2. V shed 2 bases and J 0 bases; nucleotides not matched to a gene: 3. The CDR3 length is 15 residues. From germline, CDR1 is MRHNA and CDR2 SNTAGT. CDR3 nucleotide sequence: TGTGCCAGCAGTGACGGGGGGGGAAACCAAGAGACCCAGTACTTC. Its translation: CASSDGGGNQETQYF.

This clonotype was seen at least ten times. The CDR3 region has the DNA TGTGCCAGTTCGGGGCGAAATCAGCCCCAGCATTTT. Translation gives CASSGRNQPQHF. The chain employs TRBV13 and TRBJ1-5; possible D gene TRBD1, 5 bases. Germline V gives CDR1 PRHDT, CDR2 FYEKMQ (reference sequence). V gave up 9 bases and J gave up 4 bases, with 10 bases separating them. The CDR3 has 12 residues.

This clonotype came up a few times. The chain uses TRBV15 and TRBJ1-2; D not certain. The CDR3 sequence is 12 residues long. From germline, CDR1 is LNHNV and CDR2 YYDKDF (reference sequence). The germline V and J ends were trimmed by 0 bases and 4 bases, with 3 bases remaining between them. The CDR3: CATSRDTYGYTF. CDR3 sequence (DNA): TGTGCCACCAGCAGAGATACCTATGGCTACACCTTC.

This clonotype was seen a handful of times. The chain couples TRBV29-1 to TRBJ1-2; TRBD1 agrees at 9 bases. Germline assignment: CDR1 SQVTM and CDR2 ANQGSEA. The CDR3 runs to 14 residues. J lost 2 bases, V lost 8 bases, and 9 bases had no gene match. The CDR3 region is CSHSRDRENYGYTF. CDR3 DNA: TGCAGCCATTCCCGGGACAGGGAGAACTATGGCTACACCTTC. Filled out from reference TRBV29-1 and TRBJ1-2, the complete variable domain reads SAVISQKPSRDICQRGTSLTIQCQVDSQVTMMFWYRQQPGQSLTLIATANQGSEATYESGFVIDKFPISRPNLTFSTLTVSNMSPEDSSIYLCSHSRDRENYGYTFGSGTRLTVV.

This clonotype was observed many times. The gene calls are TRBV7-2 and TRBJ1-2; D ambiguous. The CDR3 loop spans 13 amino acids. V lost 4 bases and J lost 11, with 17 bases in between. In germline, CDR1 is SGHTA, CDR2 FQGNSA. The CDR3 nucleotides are TGTGCCAGCAGCTCCTACAACTACCCAACTTACACCTTC. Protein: CASSSYNYPTYTF.

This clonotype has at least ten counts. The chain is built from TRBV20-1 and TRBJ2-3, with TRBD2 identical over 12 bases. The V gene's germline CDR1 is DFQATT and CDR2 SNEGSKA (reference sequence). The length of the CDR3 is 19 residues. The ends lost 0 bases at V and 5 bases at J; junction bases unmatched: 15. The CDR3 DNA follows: TGCAGTGCTAGAGATTCCCCTTTAACTAGCGGGGGGCCGGAAGATACGCAGTATTTT. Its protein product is CSARDSPLTSGGPEDTQYF.

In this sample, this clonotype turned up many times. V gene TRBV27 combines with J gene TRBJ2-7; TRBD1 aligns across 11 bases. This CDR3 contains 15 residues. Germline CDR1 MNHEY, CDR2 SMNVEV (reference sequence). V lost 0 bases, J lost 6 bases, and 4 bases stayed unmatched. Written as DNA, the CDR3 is TGTGCCAGCAGTTTATCCTGGACAGGGGGCTCCGAGCAGTACTTC. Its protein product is CASSLSWTGGSEQYF.

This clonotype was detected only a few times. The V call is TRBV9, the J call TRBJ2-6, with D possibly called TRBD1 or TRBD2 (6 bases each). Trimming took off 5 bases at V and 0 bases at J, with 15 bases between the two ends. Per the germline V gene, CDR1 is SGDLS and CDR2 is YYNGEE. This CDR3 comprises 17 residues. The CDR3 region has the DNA TGTGCCAGCAGACAAGAGGGGGGATACTCTGGGGCCAACGTCCTGACTTTC. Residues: CASRQEGGYSGANVLTF.

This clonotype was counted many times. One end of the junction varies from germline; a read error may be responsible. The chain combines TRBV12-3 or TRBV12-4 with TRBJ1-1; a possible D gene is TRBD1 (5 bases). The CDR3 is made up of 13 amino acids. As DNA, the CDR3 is TGTGCCAGCAATTTACAGGCGAACACTGAAGCTTTCTTT. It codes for CASNLQANTEAFF.

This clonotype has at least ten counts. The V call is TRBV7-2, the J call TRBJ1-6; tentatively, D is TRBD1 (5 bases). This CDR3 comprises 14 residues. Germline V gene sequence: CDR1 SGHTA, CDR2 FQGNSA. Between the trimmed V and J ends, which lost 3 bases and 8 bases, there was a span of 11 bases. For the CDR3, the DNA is TGTGCCAGCAGCTTTAACGGGGGTTATTCACCCCTCCACTTT. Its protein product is CASSFNGGYSPLHF.

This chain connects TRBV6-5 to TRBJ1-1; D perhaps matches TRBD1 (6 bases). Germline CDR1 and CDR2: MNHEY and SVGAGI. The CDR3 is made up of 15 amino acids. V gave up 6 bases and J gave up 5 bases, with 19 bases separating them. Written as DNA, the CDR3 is TGTGCCAGCAGCTATCGGTTAGGGGGGTATACTGAAGCTTTCTTT. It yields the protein CASSYRLGGYTEAFF.

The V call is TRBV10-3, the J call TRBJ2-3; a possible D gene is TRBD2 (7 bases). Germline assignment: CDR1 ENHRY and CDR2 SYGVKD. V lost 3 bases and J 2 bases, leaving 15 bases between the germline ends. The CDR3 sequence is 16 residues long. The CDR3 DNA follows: TGTGCCATCAGTGAACAGGGCGGGGACTACACAGATACGCAGTATTTT. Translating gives CAISEQGGDYTDTQYF.

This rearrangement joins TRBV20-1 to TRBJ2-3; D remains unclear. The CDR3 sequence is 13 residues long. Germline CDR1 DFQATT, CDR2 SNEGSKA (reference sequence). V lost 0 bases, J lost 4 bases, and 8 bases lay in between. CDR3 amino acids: CSARDFWPDTQYF. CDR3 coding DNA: TGCAGTGCTAGAGATTTTTGGCCAGATACGCAGTATTTT.

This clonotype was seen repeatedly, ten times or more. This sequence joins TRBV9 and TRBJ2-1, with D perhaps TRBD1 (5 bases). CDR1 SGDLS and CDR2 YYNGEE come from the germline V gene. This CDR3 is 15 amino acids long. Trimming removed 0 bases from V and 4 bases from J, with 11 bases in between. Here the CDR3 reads CASSVDRSVYNEQFF. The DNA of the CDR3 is TGTGCCAGCAGCGTAGACAGGAGCGTATACAATGAGCAGTTCTTC.

DNA for the CDR3: TGCGCCAGCAGCCAAGATGGCACGAACACCGGGGAGCTGTTTTTT. Translating it yields CASSQDGTNTGELFF. The genes are TRBV4-3 and TRBJ2-2, with D uncertain. Trimming left V 0 bases short and J 0 bases short, with 5 bases between. The CDR3 contains 15 residues. Germline CDR1 reads LGHNA; CDR2 reads YSLEER.

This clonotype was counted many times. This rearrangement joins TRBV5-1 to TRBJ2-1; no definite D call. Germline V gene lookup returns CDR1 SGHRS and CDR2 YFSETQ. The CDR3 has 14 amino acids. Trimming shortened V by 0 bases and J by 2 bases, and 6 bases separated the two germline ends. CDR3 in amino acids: CASSLGPTYNEQFF. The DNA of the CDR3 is TGCGCCAGCAGCTTGGGCCCGACCTACAATGAGCAGTTCTTC.

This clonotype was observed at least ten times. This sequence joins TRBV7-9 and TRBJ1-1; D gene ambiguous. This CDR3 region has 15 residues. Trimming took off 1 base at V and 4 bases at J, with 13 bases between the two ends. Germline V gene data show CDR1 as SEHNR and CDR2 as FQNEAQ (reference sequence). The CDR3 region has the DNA TGTGCCAGCAGCTTAGTGCTGGGGAGGGTCACTGAAGCTTTCTTT. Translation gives CASSLVLGRVTEAFF.

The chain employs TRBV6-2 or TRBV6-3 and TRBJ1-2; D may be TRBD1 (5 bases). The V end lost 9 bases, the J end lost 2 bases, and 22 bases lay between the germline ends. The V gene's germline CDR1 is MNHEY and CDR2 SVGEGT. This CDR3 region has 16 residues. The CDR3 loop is CARASSGRLTNYGYTF. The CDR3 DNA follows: TGTGCCAGGGCCAGTTCGGGGCGTCTGACAAACTATGGCTACACCTTC.

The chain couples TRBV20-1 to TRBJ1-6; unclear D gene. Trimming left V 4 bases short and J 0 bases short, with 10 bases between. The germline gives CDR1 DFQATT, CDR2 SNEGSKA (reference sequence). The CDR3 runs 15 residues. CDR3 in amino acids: CSATAASSYNSPLHF. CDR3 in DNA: TGCAGTGCTACGGCGGCAAGCTCCTATAATTCACCCCTCCACTTT.

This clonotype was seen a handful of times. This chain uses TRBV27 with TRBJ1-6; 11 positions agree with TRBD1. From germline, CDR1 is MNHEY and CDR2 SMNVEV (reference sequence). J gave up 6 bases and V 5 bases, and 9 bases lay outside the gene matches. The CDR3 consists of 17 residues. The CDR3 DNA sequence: TGTGCCAGCAGTACAGGACAGGGGGCTTACTTTAATTCACCCCTCCACTTT. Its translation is CASSTGQGAYFNSPLHF.

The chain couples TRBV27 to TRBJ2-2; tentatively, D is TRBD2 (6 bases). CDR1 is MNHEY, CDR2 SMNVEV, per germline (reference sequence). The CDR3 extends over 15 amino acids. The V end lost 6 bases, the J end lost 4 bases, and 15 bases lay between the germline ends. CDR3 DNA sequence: TGTGCCAGCAGCCGCCTTAGCGGTACCACCGGGGAGCTGTTTTTT. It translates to CASSRLSGTTGELFF.

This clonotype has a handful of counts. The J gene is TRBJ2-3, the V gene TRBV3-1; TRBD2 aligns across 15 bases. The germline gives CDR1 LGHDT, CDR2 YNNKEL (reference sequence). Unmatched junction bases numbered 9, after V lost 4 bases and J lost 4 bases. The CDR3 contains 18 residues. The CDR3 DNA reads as TGTGCCAGCAGCCCCTGGACTAGCGGGGGGGATCGGGCAGATACGCAGTATTTT. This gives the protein CASSPWTSGGDRADTQYF.